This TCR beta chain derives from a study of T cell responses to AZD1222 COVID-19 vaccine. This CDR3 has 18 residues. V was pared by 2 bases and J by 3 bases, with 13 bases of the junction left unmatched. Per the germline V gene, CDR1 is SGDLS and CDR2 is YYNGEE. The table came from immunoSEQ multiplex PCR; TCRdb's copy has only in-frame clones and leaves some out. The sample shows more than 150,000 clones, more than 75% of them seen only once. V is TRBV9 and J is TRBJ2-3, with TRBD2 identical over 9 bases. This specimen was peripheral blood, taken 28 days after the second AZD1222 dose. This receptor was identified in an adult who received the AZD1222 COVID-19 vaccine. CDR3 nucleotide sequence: TGTGCCAGCAGCGTCGGCGGGAGGGAGGCCTTAAGAACAGATACGCAGTATTTT. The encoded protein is CASSVGGREALRTDTQYF.